The following is a T cell receptor beta chain sequence with its context. CDR3 length: 15 amino acids. V was cut by 4 bases and J by 0 bases, with 10 bases left in between. Germline CDR1 and CDR2: LGHNA and YSLEER. This specimen belongs to a study of technical replicates of blood from a handful of donors. Profiling relied on immunoSEQ multiplex PCR, and the TCRdb table lists in-frame clones only, not all of them. The table includes tens of thousands of clones, more than 75% detected once. J is TRBJ1-5 and V is TRBV4-3; D call uncertain. The receptor was derived from a human donor in good health. Some clones in this sample may be carry-over from other donors' samples. The sample taken for sequencing was PBMCs. This chain's CDR3 is CASSPQAGSNQPQHF. The CDR3 DNA reads as TGCGCCAGCAGCCCCCAGGCCGGTAGCAATCAGCCCCAGCATTTT.